This TCR beta chain is from a study of PD-1 blockade in mismatch repair-deficient tumors. Across the whole study: Patients had approximately 12 mismatch repair-deficient cancer types and were previously treated and progressing.

TCR sequencing covered a few patients who responded to pembrolizumab. Sequencing used immunoSEQ multiplex PCR; TCRdb keeps in-frame clones, though not all of them. The sample consists of some 100,000 clones, 70% to 85% of them appearing once. Germline trimming cut 4 bases from V and 6 bases from J; bases unmatched to any gene: 11. This CDR3 comprises 16 residues. Looked up from germline, CDR1 is SGHTA and CDR2 is FQGTGA. The chain has TRBV7-3 and TRBJ2-1; 8 bases fit TRBD2. The TCR comes from an adult with mismatch repair-deficient cancer. This material consisted of peripheral blood, taken approximately 35 weeks after starting pembrolizumab. The CDR3 spells CASSSVAGTSLNEQFF. In DNA, the CDR3 is TGTGCCAGCAGCTCTGTAGCGGGGACCTCCCTCAATGAGCAGTTCTTC.